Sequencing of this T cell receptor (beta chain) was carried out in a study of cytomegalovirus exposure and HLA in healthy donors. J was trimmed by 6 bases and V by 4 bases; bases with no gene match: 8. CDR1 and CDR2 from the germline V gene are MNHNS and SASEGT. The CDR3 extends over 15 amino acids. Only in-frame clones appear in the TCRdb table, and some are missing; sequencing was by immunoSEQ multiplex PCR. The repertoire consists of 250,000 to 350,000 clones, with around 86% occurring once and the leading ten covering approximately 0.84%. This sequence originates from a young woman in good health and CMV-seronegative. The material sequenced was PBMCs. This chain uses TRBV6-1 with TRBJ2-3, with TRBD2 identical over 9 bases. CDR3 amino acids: CASSGTGGRVDTQYF. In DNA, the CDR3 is TGTGCCAGCAGTGGAACCGGCGGGAGGGTTGATACGCAGTATTTT.